The 13 T cell receptor beta chains given below trace back to one sample, sequenced in a study of response to subunit inactivated influenza vaccine. One entry per CDR3 protein results from TCRdb running MiXCR on the RT-PCR reads. This sample yields roughly 630,000 distinct CDR3 sequences, of which about 15% are seen a single time; 6.5% to 8% belongs to the top ten. The specimen comprised PBMCs from blood, sampled around 15 days before vaccination. The origin of the receptors is a man over 45 who received an inactivated influenza vaccine.

The chain employs TRBV12-3 or TRBV12-4 and TRBJ1-2; no reliable D call. The CDR3 covers 16 residues. V lost 6 bases and J 2 bases, leaving 19 bases between the germline ends. In DNA form, the CDR3 reads TGTGCCAGCAGCCTTGCGTCAGGCAACCAGAACTATGGCTACACCTTC. It codes for CASSLASGNQNYGYTF.

The chain is built from TRBV3-1 and TRBJ2-2, with 7 bases lining up with TRBD2. The CDR3 spans 16 residues. Germline CDR1 LGHDT, CDR2 YNNKEL (reference sequence). J was trimmed by 6 bases and V by 2 bases; bases with no gene match: 9. CDR3 region: CASSQPSGKGPGELFF. In nucleotides, the CDR3 is TGTGCCAGCAGCCAACCCAGCGGGAAAGGACCCGGGGAGCTGTTTTTT.

The rearrangement joins TRBV25-1 to TRBJ2-2; 7 bases match TRBD2. The length of the CDR3 is 14 residues. CDR1 is MGHDK and CDR2 is SYGVNS in the germline V gene. Unmatched junction bases numbered 7, after V lost 8 bases and J lost 4 bases. The CDR3, as DNA: TGTGCCAGCGGCGGTTGGGGGGGCACCGGGGAGCTGTTTTTT. As protein: CASGGWGGTGELFF.

This sequence joins TRBV6-1 and TRBJ2-1, with TRBD2 matching 10 bases. V was pared by 8 bases and J by 9 bases, with 7 bases of the junction left unmatched. The CDR3 has 13 amino acids. CDR1 and CDR2 (germline): MNHNS, SASEGT. The CDR3 DNA follows: TGTGCCAGCTACAAGCGGGAGGGGTTTGAGCAGTTCTTC. This codes for CASYKREGFEQFF.

The table lists this clonotype with a few counts. The chain couples TRBV7-2 to TRBJ1-3; the match to TRBD1 covers 7 bases. The length of the CDR3 is 14 residues. V shed 6 bases, J shed 0 bases, and the junction held 2 bases outside the gene matches. The V gene's germline CDR1 is SGHTA and CDR2 FQGNSA. The CDR3 coding sequence is TGTGCCAGCAGGCCAGGGGGCTCTGGAAACACCATATATTTT. Amino acids: CASRPGGSGNTIYF.

This clonotype was counted many times. The chain links TRBV6-6 to TRBJ2-3; D might be TRBD2 (5 bases). V dropped 5 bases and J dropped 5 bases, with 8 bases sitting between them. The CDR3 spans 12 residues. CDR1 and CDR2 (germline): MNHNY, SVGAGI (reference sequence). This CDR3 is CASSQGLDTQYF. The CDR3 DNA reads TGTGCCAGCAGTCAAGGACTAGATACGCAGTATTTT.

CDR3 loop: CASSFLAMKTSGGTYEQYF. As DNA, the CDR3 is TGTGCCAGCAGCTTCCTCGCGATGAAGACTAGCGGGGGAACTTACGAGCAGTACTTC. This sequence joins TRBV28 and TRBJ2-7; 12 bases match TRBD2. This CDR3 contains 19 residues. J lost 4 bases, V lost 6 bases, and 19 bases had no gene match. Germline V gene sequence: CDR1 MDHEN, CDR2 SYDVKM.

This clonotype has a handful of counts. This sequence joins TRBV7-2 and TRBJ1-1; D is perhaps TRBD1 (5 bases). The germline CDR1 and CDR2 sequences are SGHTA and FQGNSA. Between the trimmed V and J ends, which lost 1 base and 8 bases, there was a span of 20 bases. CDR3 length: 16 amino acids. In nucleotides, the CDR3 is TGTGCCAGCAGCTTAGGACATAAGGGTATGAGGGGAGAAGCTTTCTTT. It encodes CASSLGHKGMRGEAFF.

The chain couples TRBV28 to TRBJ1-5; D is possibly TRBD1 (5 bases). The V and J ends lost 6 bases and 0 bases respectively, with 12 bases between them. Germline loops: CDR1 MDHEN, CDR2 SYDVKM. The CDR3 sequence is 15 residues long. The CDR3 here is CASSTQEYSNQPQHF. In DNA, the CDR3 is TGTGCCAGCAGCACACAGGAGTATAGCAATCAGCCCCAGCATTTT.

This clonotype appeared a few times. The chain employs TRBV18 and TRBJ2-1, with 9 bases that match TRBD2. The CDR3 covers 16 residues. V shed 0 bases, J shed 6 bases, and the junction held 6 bases outside the gene matches. The V gene's germline CDR1 is KGHSH and CDR2 LQKENI. The CDR3 region has the DNA TGTGCCAGCTCACCACCCCCTAGCGGGGTAGGCAATGAGCAGTTCTTC. Translation: CASSPPPSGVGNEQFF.

This clonotype has ten or more counts. This rearrangement joins TRBV19 to TRBJ2-3; D may match TRBD1 or TRBD2 (5 bases each). Germline CDR1 reads LNHDA; CDR2 reads SQIVND (reference sequence). V lost 7 bases to trimming and J lost 0 bases, with 8 bases between them. The CDR3 is 13 amino acids. CDR3 loop: CASKGPSTDTQYF. In nucleotides, the CDR3 is TGTGCCAGTAAGGGACCGAGCACAGATACGCAGTATTTT.

This clonotype came up a few times. The chain employs TRBV11-2 and TRBJ2-3; D possibly corresponds to TRBD1 (9 bases). This CDR3 contains 20 residues. Trimming took off 4 bases at V and 1 base at J, with 27 bases between the two ends. CDR1 and CDR2 from the germline V gene are SGHAT and FQNNGV. CDR3 DNA sequence: TGTGCCAGCAGCTCGGGAGGGACAGGGTTAAGGTTAGAGGGCACAGATACGCAGTATTTT. It codes for CASSSGGTGLRLEGTDTQYF.

A few counts support this clonotype. The chain uses TRBV3-1 and TRBJ2-3; 7 bases are a match to TRBD2. The CDR3 spans 14 residues. J gave up 10 bases and V 2 bases, and 9 bases lay outside the gene matches. Germline CDR1 and CDR2: LGHDT and YNNKEL (reference sequence). The CDR3: CASSQPPYLAAQYF. In DNA form, the CDR3 reads TGTGCCAGCAGCCAACCTCCTTATCTAGCGGCGCAGTATTTT.